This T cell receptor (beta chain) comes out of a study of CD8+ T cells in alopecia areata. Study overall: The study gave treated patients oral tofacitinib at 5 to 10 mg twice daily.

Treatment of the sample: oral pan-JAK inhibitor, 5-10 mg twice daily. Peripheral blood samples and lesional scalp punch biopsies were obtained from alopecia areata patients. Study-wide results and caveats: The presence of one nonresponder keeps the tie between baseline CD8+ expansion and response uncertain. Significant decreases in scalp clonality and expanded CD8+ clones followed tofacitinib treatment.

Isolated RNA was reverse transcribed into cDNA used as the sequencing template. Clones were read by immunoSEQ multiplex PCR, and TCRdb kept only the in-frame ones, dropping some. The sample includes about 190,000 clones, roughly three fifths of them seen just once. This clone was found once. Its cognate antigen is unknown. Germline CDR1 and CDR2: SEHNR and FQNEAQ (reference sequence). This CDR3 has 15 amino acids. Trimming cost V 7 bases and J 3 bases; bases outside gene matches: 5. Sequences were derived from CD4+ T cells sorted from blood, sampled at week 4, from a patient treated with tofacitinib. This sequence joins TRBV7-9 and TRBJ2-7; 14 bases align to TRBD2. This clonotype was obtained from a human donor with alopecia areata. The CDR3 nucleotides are TGTGCCAGCACCATGGGGACTAGCGGGAGCTACGAGCAGTACTTC. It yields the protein CASTMGTSGSYEQYF.